Listed here are 4 T cell receptor beta chains from one sample, sequenced in a study of blood T cell repertoires in COVID-19 (dated by TCRdb to about 2020). The library was generated by the immunoSEQ multiplex PCR assay. Sourced from immuneACCESS, this table was stored by TCRdb with only in-frame sequences that have V and J called. A share of the clones is absent; for the studies checked, an unresolved V gene accounts for under half, and the remainder has no known explanation. The sample data list roughly 100,000 clones, and roughly 82% of these were observed just once. Clones ranked in the top ten supply approximately 12% of the sample. What was sequenced was peripheral blood. The receptors originated from a human donor in a cohort sampled during active COVID-19.

V and J are TRBV9 and TRBJ1-5; TRBD1 matches 9 bases. The length of the CDR3 is 14 residues. Looked up from germline, CDR1 is SGDLS and CDR2 is YYNGEE. V gave up 0 bases and J gave up 5 bases; unmatched junction bases: 0. CDR3 sequence (DNA): TGTGCCAGCAGCGTAGGGACAGGGGATCAGCCCCAGCATTTT. The encoded protein is CASSVGTGDQPQHF.

V gene TRBV5-5 combines with J gene TRBJ2-7; 8 bases map to TRBD2. The CDR3 covers 15 residues. The V and J ends lost 0 bases and 2 bases, in that order; junction bases with no gene match: 4. Germline V lookup: CDR1 SGHKS, CDR2 YYEKEE (reference sequence). The CDR3 spells CASSLDGAGAYEQYF. The CDR3 DNA reads as TGTGCCAGCAGCTTGGATGGAGCGGGGGCCTACGAGCAGTACTTC.

This chain joins TRBV27 and TRBJ1-2; possibly TRBD1 for D (5 bases). This CDR3 has 13 amino acids. Per the germline V gene, CDR1 is MNHEY and CDR2 is SMNVEV (reference sequence). Between the trimmed V and J ends, which lost 0 bases and 8 bases, there was a span of 10 bases. The CDR3 protein is CASSLSGEEGYTF. CDR3 sequence (DNA): TGTGCCAGCAGTTTATCGGGGGAGGAGGGCTACACCTTC.

This chain connects TRBV9 to TRBJ2-3, with 8 bases identical to TRBD2. CDR3 size: 16 residues. CDR1 is SGDLS, CDR2 YYNGEE, per germline. Unmatched junction bases numbered 3, after V lost 0 bases and J lost 0 bases. CDR3 loop: CASSVEAGGSTDTQYF. As DNA, the CDR3 is TGTGCCAGCAGCGTAGAGGCGGGGGGTAGCACAGATACGCAGTATTTT.